This T cell receptor (beta chain) came from a study of blood T cell repertoires in COVID-19. Trimming shortened V by 5 bases and J by 0 bases, and 8 bases separated the two germline ends. Germline CDR1 is SGHAT and CDR2 is FQNNGV. CDR3 length: 14 amino acids. The repertoire was sequenced with immunoSEQ multiplex PCR; TCRdb's copy has only in-frame clones and lacks some. The sample shows hundreds of thousands of clones, 82% of them seen only once. The chain links TRBV11-2 to TRBJ1-5; D not resolved. Sequenced material: peripheral blood. This clonotype was sampled from a woman at least 80 years old with acute or convalescent COVID-19. CDR3 amino acids: CASSLTYSNQPQHF. In DNA, the CDR3 is TGTGCCAGCAGCCTAACTTATAGCAATCAGCCCCAGCATTTT.